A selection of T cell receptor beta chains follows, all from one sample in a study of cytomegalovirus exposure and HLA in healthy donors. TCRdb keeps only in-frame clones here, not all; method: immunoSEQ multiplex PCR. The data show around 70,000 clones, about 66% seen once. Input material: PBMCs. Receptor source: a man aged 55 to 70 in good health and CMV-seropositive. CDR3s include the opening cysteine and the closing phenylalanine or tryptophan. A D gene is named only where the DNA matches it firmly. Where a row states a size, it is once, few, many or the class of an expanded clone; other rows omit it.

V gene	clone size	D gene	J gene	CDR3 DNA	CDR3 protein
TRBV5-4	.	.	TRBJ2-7	TGTGCCAGCAGCTTGGCCGTGGGCCACTCCTACGAGCAGTACTTC	CASSLAVGHSYEQYF
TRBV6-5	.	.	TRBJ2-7	TGTGCCAGCAGCCCGGGAGAGGGGTCCTACGAGCAGTACTTC	CASSPGEGSYEQYF
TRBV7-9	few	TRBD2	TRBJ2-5	TGTGCCAGCAGCCTGACTAGCGGGATTAGAGAGACCCAGTACTTC	CASSLTSGIRETQYF
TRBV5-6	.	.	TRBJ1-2	TGTGCCAGCAGCCGTACAGGGCCCCGCTATGGCTACACCTTC	CASSRTGPRYGYTF
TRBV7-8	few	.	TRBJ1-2	TGTGCCAGCAGCCGGGCGGGAAACTATGGCTACACCTTC	CASSRAGNYGYTF
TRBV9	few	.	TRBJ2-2	TGTGCCAGCAGCGTAGAAGGACTAATCACCGGGGAGCTGTTTTTT	CASSVEGLITGELFF
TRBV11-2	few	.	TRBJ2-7	TGTGCCAGCAGCTTAGGGCCAACCTACGAGCAGTACTTC	CASSLGPTYEQYF
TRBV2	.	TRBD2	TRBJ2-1	TGTGCCAGCAGGGGAGCGGGGGGGCCTGAGCAGTTCTTC	CASRGAGGPEQFF
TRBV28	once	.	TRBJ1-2	TGTGCCAGCACGGGGGACCCGCAGAGGGGCTACACCTTC	CASTGDPQRGYTF
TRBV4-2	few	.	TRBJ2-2	TGTGCCAGCAGCCCAAGGGAGAGGCCGTGGATGAACACCGGGGAGCTGTTTTTT	CASSPRERPWMNTGELFF